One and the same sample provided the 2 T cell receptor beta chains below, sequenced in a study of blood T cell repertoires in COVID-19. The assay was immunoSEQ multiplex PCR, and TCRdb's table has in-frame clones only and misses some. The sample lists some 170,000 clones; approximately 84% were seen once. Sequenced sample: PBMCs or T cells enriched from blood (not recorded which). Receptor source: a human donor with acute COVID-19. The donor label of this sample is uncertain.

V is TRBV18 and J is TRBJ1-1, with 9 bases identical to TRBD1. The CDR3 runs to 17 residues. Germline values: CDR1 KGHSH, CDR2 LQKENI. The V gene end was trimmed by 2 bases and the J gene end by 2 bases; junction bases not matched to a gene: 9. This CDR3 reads CASSPGGTGWGNTEAFF. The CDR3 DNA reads TGTGCCAGCTCACCAGGCGGGACAGGGTGGGGAAACACTGAAGCTTTCTTT.

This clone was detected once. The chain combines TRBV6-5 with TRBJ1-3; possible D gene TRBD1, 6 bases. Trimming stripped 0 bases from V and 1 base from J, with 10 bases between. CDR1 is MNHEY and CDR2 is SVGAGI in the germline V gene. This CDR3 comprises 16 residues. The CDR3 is CASSYSAGDSGNTIYF. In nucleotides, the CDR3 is TGTGCCAGCAGTTACTCGGCAGGGGATTCTGGAAACACCATATATTTT.